This TCR beta chain was sequenced in a study of T cells in Graves' hyperthyroidism and ophthalmopathy. Background on the study: Peripheral blood was secured at the point of initial diagnosis, before any treatment.

TCR beta CDR3 region amplification was performed from RNA transcripts. First-round RT-PCR with HTBI primers amplified the TCR CDR3 region. TCRdb reprocessed the multiplex PCR reads with MiXCR, giving one entry per CDR3 protein. Altogether 750,000 to 900,000 distinct CDR3 sequences are present, 35% to 45% being singletons, with the ten largest covering roughly 8.3%. Recently diagnosed hyperthyroidism of less than 2 months' duration affected patients aged 18 to 65. PBMCs were derived from about 10 ml fresh peripheral blood. Germline V gives CDR1 SQVTM, CDR2 ANQGSEA. The CDR3 totals 11 residues. V lost 4 bases and J lost 3, with 3 bases in between. The sample holds many counts of this clonotype.

The genes are TRBV29-1 and TRBJ2-2; D gene uncertain. Sequencing input: blood. This receptor was identified in a man aged 18-30 years with Graves' hyperthyroidism. The CDR3 region is CSVGDTGELFF. The CDR3 DNA reads TGCAGCGTTGGCGACACCGGGGAGCTGTTTTTT.